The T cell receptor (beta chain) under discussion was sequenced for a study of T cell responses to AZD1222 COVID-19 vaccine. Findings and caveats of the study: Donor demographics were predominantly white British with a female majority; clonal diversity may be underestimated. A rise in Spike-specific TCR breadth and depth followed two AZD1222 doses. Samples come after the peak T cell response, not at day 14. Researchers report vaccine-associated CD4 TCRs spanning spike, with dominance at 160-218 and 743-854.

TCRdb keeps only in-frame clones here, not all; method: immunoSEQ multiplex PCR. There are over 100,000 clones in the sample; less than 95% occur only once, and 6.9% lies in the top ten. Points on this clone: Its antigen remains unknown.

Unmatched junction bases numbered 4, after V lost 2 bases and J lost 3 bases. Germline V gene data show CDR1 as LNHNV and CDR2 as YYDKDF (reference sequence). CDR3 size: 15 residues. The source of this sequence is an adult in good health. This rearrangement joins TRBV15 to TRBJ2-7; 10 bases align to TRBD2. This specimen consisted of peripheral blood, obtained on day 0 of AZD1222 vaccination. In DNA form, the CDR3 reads TGTGCCACCAGCAGAACTAGCGGGGTATACTACGAGCAGTACTTC. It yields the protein CATSRTSGVYYEQYF.